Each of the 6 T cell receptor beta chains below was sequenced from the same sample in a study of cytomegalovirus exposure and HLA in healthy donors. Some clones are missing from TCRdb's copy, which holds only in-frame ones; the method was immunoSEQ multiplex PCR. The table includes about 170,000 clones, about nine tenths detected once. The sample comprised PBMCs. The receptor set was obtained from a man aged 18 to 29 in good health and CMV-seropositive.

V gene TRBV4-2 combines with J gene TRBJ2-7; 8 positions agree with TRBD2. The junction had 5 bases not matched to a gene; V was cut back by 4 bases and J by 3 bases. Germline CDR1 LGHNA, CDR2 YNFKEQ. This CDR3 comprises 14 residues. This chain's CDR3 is CASSPRLAYYEQYF. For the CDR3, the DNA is TGTGCCAGCAGCCCCCGACTAGCGTACTACGAGCAGTACTTC.

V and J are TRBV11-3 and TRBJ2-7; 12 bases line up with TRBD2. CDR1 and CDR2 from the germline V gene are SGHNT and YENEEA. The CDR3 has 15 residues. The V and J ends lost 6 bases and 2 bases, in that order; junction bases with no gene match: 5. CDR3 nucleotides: TGTGCCAGCAGACCGGGACTAGCGGGCCCCTACGAGCAGTACTTC. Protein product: CASRPGLAGPYEQYF. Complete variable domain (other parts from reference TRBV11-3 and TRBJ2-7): EAGVVQSPRYKIIEKKQPVAFWCNPISGHNTLYWYLQNLGQGPELLIRYENEEAVDDSQLPKDRFSAERLKGVDSTLKIQPAELGDSAVYLCASRPGLAGPYEQYFGPGTRLTVT.

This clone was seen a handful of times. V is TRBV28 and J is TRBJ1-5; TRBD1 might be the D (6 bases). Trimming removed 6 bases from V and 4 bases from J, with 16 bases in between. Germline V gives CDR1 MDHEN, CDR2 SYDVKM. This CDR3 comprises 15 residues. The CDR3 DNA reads TGTGCCAGCAGCCACCTCCGGGGGGCAAATCAGCCCCAGCATTTT. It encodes CASSHLRGANQPQHF. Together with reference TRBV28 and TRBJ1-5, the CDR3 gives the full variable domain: DVKVTQSSRYLVKRTGEKVFLECVQDMDHENMFWYRQDPGLGLRLIYFSYDVKMKEKGDIPEGYSVSREKKERFSLILESASTNQTSMYLCASSHLRGANQPQHFGDGTRLSIL.

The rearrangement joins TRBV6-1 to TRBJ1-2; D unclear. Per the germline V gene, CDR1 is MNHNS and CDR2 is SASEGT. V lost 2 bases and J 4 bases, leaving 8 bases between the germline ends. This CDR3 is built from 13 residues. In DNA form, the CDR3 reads TGTGCCAGCAGTGAACGGTCTCTCTATGGCTACACCTTC. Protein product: CASSERSLYGYTF.

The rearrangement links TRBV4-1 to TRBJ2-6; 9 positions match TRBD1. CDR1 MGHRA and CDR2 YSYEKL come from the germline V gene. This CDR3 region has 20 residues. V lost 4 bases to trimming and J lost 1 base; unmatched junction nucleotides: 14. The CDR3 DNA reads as TGCGCCAGCAGCCCCACGGGACTGGGACAGGGTAAATCTGGGGCCAACGTCCTGACTTTC. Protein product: CASSPTGLGQGKSGANVLTF.

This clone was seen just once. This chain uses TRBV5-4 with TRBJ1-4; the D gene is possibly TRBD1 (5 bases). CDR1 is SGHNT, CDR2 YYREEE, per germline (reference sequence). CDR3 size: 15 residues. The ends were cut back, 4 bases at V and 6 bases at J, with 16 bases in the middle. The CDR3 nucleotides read TGTGCCAGCAGCGGGTCAGGGACGGGAGATGAAAAACTGTTTTTT. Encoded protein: CASSGSGTGDEKLFF.